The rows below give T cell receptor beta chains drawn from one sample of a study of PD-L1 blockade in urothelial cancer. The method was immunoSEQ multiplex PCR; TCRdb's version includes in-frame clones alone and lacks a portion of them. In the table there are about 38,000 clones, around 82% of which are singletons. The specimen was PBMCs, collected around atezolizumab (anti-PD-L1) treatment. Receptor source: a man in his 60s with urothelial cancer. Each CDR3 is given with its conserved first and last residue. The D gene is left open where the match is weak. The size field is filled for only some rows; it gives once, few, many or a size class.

TGCGCCAGCAGCTTTACAGTTACCGGGGAGCTGTTTTTT | CASSFTVTGELFF | - | TRBJ2-2 | TRBV5-1 | - | 13
TGCAGCGTTGGCACTAGCGGGACGACCTACGAGCAGTACTTC | CSVGTSGTTYEQYF | TRBD2 | TRBJ2-7 | TRBV29-1 | - | 14
TGTGCCTGGAGGGCGACAGGGGGCGGCACCGGGGAGCTGTTTTTT | CAWRATGGGTGELFF | TRBD1 | TRBJ2-2 | TRBV30 | - | 15
TGTGCCAGTACCCCCTTTAGCGGGGGATTTACCGGGGAGCTGTTTTTT | CASTPFSGGFTGELFF | TRBD2 | TRBJ2-2 | TRBV19 | once | 16
TGTGCCAGCAGTTACGGGACAGGCCTAGGGGGTGAAAAACTGTTTTTT | CASSYGTGLGGEKLFF | TRBD1 | TRBJ1-4 | TRBV6-5 | - | 16
TGTGCCAGTAGTTTCGGACAGGGCTACGAGCAGTACTTC | CASSFGQGYEQYF | TRBD1 | TRBJ2-7 | TRBV19 | few | 13
TGTGCCAGCAGCTACGGGACTAGCGGGATTGAGCAGTTCTTC | CASSYGTSGIEQFF | TRBD2 | TRBJ2-1 | TRBV5-6 | - | 14
TGCGCCAGCAGCCAAGATAGGGGACTAGCAACCCACAATGAGCAGTTCTTC | CASSQDRGLATHNEQFF | TRBD2 | TRBJ2-1 | TRBV4-3 | - | 17
TGCGCCAGCAGCTTGGGGCAGGGAAAGGGTGGGAACACTGAAGCTTTCTTT | CASSLGQGKGGNTEAFF | - | TRBJ1-1 | TRBV5-1 | many | 17
TGTGCCAGCAGCTTAGCTCAAGGGGGTGGTCAGCCCCAGCATTTT | CASSLAQGGGQPQHF | - | TRBJ1-5 | TRBV7-8 | once | 15
TGTGCCAGCAGCCCCCTTATCGGACAGGGGTACGAGCAGTACTTC | CASSPLIGQGYEQYF | TRBD1 | TRBJ2-7 | TRBV7-2 | - | 15
TGCAGCGTAGGACAGTACGATGAGCAGTTCTTC | CSVGQYDEQFF | - | TRBJ2-1 | TRBV29-1 | - | 11
TGTGCTAGTGGTTTGGACCAGGGGACAGTAGGCACTGAAGCTTTCTTT | CASGLDQGTVGTEAFF | TRBD1 | TRBJ1-1 | TRBV12-5 | - | 16
TGTGCCAGCAGTTTAGAAGAAGTATCGAATGAGCAGTTCTTC | CASSLEEVSNEQFF | - | TRBJ2-1 | TRBV6-5 | - | 14
TGTGCCAGCACCGAACAGGGGGCGCCTTACGAGCAGTACTTC | CASTEQGAPYEQYF | TRBD1 | TRBJ2-7 | TRBV28 | - | 14
TGTGCCAGCTCACACCGTGGCGCTAGCGGAGATCTTAGCACAGATACGCAGTATTTT | CASSHRGASGDLSTDTQYF | TRBD2 | TRBJ2-3 | TRBV18 | few | 19
TGTGCCAGCTCACCACCTCGGACAAGCTACCACTACAATGAGCAGTTCTTC | CASSPPRTSYHYNEQFF | - | TRBJ2-1 | TRBV18 | - | 17
TGTGCCAGCAGTTACTCGATCGGTCGGGGCACCGGGGAGCTGTTTTTT | CASSYSIGRGTGELFF | - | TRBJ2-2 | TRBV6-5 | once | 16
TGTGCCAGCAGCTTATACGGACAAAGCACAGATACGCAGTATTTT | CASSLYGQSTDTQYF | - | TRBJ2-3 | TRBV7-9 | - | 15
TGTGCCAGCAGCTTAGTCCCCCGGGGTTCCTACGAGCAGTACTTC | CASSLVPRGSYEQYF | - | TRBJ2-7 | TRBV7-2 | - | 15
TGTGCCAGCAGCCCCTCGACAGGGGGCGCAGATACGCAGTATTTT | CASSPSTGGADTQYF | TRBD1 | TRBJ2-3 | TRBV4-2 | - | 15
TGTGCCAGCAGTGACGGGACAGGGGGCCTTGAAGCTTTCTTT | CASSDGTGGLEAFF | TRBD1 | TRBJ1-1 | TRBV6-4 | - | 14
TGTGCCAGCTCACCAGAATCGAACAGGGTTTCCGAGCAGTACTTC | CASSPESNRVSEQYF | - | TRBJ2-7 | TRBV18 | - | 15
TGTGCCAGTAGTATGGGACTAGCGGGAGGGGACATTCAGTACTTC | CASSMGLAGGDIQYF | TRBD2 | TRBJ2-4 | TRBV19 | few | 15
TGTGCCAGCATAGGGGGCGACTATGGCTACACCTTC | CASIGGDYGYTF | TRBD1 | TRBJ1-2 | TRBV6-5 | - | 12
TGCAGCGTTGGAGATGACGGGGAAAAACTGTTTTTT | CSVGDDGEKLFF | - | TRBJ1-4 | TRBV29-1 | - | 12
TGTGCCAGCAGGCTGGACAGTAGCACAGATACGCAGTATTTT | CASRLDSSTDTQYF | - | TRBJ2-3 | TRBV6-4 | - | 14
TGTGCCAGCAGCAAGACAGTCCACAACCCCGCGAACACCGGGGAGCTGTTTTTT | CASSKTVHNPANTGELFF | - | TRBJ2-2 | TRBV27 | - | 18
TGTGCCAGCAGCCTGACACTGAACACCGGGGAGCTGTTTTTT | CASSLTLNTGELFF | - | TRBJ2-2 | TRBV11-3 | - | 14
TGTGCCAGCAGTGAAAAAGTCAAGCGGACAGGAGCTTTCTTT | CASSEKVKRTGAFF | TRBD1 | TRBJ1-1 | TRBV2 | - | 14
TGTGCCAGCAGGGAAAAGACAGGGGTCGCTGAAGCTTTCTTT | CASREKTGVAEAFF | TRBD1 | TRBJ1-1 | TRBV7-9 | - | 14
TGTGCCACCAGCAGGACGACAGGGACGATGAACACTGAAGCTTTCTTT | CATSRTTGTMNTEAFF | TRBD1 | TRBJ1-1 | TRBV15 | - | 16
TGTGCCAGCAGCCCGGGGACATCCTACGAGCAGTACTTC | CASSPGTSYEQYF | - | TRBJ2-7 | TRBV7-9 | - | 13
TGTGCCAGCAGCTTATGGGACAATAGTCAGCCCCAGCATTTT | CASSLWDNSQPQHF | - | TRBJ1-5 | TRBV11-2 | - | 14
TGTGCCAGCAGCTTAGCCCTAGCGGGAATCAACGAGCAGTACTTC | CASSLALAGINEQYF | TRBD2 | TRBJ2-7 | TRBV7-9 | - | 15
TGTGCCAGCTCACCCCGGGATAGTTACGGCGAGCAGTACTTC | CASSPRDSYGEQYF | - | TRBJ2-7 | TRBV18 | - | 14
TGTGCCAGCAGCTTAGGGACATTGTTAGCCAAAAACATTCAGTACTTC | CASSLGTLLAKNIQYF | - | TRBJ2-4 | TRBV7-8 | - | 16
TGCGCCAGCAGTCTTACTAGCGGGGGTTACAATGAGCAGTTCTTC | CASSLTSGGYNEQFF | TRBD2 | TRBJ2-1 | TRBV10-1 | - | 15
TGCGCCAGCAGCCCAGACCTGGGGCACTATGGCTACACCTTC | CASSPDLGHYGYTF | - | TRBJ1-2 | TRBV5-1 | - | 14